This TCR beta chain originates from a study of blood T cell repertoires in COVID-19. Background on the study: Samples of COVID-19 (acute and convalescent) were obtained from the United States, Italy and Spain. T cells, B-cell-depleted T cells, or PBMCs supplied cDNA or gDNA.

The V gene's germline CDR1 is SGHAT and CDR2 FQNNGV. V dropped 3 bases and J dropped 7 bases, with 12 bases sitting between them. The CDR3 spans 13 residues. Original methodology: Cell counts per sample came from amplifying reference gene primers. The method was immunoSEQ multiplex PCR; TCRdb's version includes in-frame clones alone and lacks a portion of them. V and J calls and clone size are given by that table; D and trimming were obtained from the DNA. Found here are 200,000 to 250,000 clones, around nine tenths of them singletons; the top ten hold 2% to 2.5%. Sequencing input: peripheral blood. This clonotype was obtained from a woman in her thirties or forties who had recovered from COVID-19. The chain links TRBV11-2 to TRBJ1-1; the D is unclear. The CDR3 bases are TGTGCCAGCAGCTTCGCGGCCGGCGGTGAAGCTTTCTTT. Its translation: CASSFAAGGEAFF.